Following are 8 T cell receptor beta chains from one sample sequenced in a study of shared clonotypes between healthy human individuals. TCRdb's copy holds only in-frame clones and misses some; the assay was immunoSEQ multiplex PCR. The table lists roughly 2,500,000 clones, roughly 93% of them singletons. Input material: naive CD4+ T cells from PBMCs. Subset: CD45RA+ positively selected. Source of these receptors: a man younger than 35 in good health. Some clones in this sample may be carry-over from other donors' samples.

The CDR3 region is CASSNAGEAKNIQYF. CDR3 nucleotides: TGTGCCAGTAGTAATGCGGGGGAGGCCAAAAACATTCAGTACTTC. This chain connects TRBV19 to TRBJ2-4; TRBD2 matches at 7 bases. The junction had 4 bases not matched to a gene; V was cut back by 4 bases and J by 1 base. The germline V gene has CDR1 LNHDA and CDR2 SQIVND (reference sequence). The CDR3 is 15 amino acids.

This clone was observed a single time. The chain links TRBV29-1 to TRBJ2-3, with D possibly being TRBD1 (6 bases). The CDR3 is made up of 12 amino acids. Germline V gene sequence: CDR1 SQVTM, CDR2 ANQGSEA. Trimming left V 7 bases short and J 14 bases short, with 22 bases between. In DNA, the CDR3 is TGCAGCGCTGCTGTGGGGGACAAGTCCCGGTATTTT. It translates to CSAAVGDKSRYF.

This chain joins TRBV28 and TRBJ2-7, with D maybe TRBD2 (6 bases). Germline V CDR1 and CDR2: MDHEN, SYDVKM. The V end lost 8 bases, the J end lost 2 bases, and 10 bases lay between the germline ends. The CDR3 runs to 12 residues. DNA for the CDR3: TGTGCCAGCGGGACTGCGACCTACGAGCAGTACTTC. Amino acid sequence: CASGTATYEQYF.

The chain is built from TRBV30 and TRBJ2-1; the D is unclear. This CDR3 is built from 13 residues. Trimming pared 4 bases from V and 4 bases from J, leaving 11 bases between. Germline V lookup: CDR1 GTSNPN, CDR2 SVGIG (reference sequence). CDR3 sequence (DNA): TGTGCCTGGAACCTAGACCGGTACAATGAGCAGTTCTTC. It encodes CAWNLDRYNEQFF.

This clone is a singleton in its sample. The V and J genes are TRBV27 and TRBJ1-1, with 7 bases fitting TRBD1. CDR3 length: 14 amino acids. After removal of 5 bases from V and 7 bases from J, the junction contained 10 bases not matched to a gene. Germline CDR1 is MNHEY and CDR2 is SMNVEV (reference sequence). This chain's CDR3 is CASSTGDELGEAFF. For the CDR3, the DNA is TGTGCCAGCAGTACAGGGGACGAATTGGGTGAAGCTTTCTTT.

The V gene is TRBV7-9, the J gene TRBJ2-5; tentatively, D is TRBD1 (5 bases). The V and J ends lost 5 bases and 2 bases respectively, with 12 bases between them. The CDR3 runs to 14 residues. In germline, CDR1 is SEHNR, CDR2 FQNEAQ (reference sequence). The CDR3 coding sequence is TGTGCCAGCAGCCTGTGGACAATTCAAGAGACCCAGTACTTC. Its protein product is CASSLWTIQETQYF.

This rearrangement joins TRBV9 to TRBJ1-5, with a weak D call TRBD1 (6 bases). The CDR3 has 15 residues. V lost 7 bases and J 3 bases, leaving 17 bases between the germline ends. Germline CDR1 is SGDLS and CDR2 is YYNGEE. The CDR3 loop reads CASGPGGQINQPQHF. The CDR3 DNA reads TGTGCCAGCGGCCCCGGAGGACAGATCAATCAGCCCCAGCATTTT.

V usage is TRBV2 and J usage is TRBJ2-4, with D perhaps matching TRBD2 (6 bases). The germline V gene has CDR1 SNHLY and CDR2 FYNNEI. Trimming left V 11 bases short and J 6 bases short, with 14 bases between. This CDR3 has 12 residues. The CDR3 bases are TGTGCCGCGGGGTACGATCCAAACATTCAGTACTTC. As protein: CAAGYDPNIQYF.